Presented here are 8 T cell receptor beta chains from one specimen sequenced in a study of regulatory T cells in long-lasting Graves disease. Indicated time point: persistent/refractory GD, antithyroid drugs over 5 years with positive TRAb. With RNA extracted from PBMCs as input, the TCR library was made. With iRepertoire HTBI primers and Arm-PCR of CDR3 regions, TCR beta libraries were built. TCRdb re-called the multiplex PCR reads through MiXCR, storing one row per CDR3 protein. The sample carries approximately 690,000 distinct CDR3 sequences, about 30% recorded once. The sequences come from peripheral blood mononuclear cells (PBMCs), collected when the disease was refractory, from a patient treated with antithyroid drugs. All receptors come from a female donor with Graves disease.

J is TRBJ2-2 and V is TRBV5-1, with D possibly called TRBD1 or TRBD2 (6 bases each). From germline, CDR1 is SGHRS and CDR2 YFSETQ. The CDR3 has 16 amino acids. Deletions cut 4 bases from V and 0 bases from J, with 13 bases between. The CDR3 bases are TGCGCCAGCAGCCCGGGGGCAGCGGCGAACACCGGGGAGCTGTTTTTT. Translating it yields CASSPGAAANTGELFF.

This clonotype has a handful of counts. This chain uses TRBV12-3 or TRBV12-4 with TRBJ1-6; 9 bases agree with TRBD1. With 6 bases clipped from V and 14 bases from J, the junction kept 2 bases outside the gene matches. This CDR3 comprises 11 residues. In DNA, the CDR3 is TGTGCCAGCAGGGACAGGGGAACCCTCCACTTT. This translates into CASRDRGTLHF.

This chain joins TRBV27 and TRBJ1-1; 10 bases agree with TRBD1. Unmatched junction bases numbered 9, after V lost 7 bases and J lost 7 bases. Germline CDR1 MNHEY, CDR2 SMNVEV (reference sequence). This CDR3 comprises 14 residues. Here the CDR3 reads CASKTDRGRFEAFF. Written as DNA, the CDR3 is TGTGCCAGCAAGACAGACAGGGGGCGATTTGAAGCTTTCTTT.

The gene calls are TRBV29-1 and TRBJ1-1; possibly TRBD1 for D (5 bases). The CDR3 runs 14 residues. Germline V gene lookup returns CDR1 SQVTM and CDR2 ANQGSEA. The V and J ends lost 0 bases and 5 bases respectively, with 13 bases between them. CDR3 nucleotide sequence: TGCAGCGTTGAAGATCGCGGGGGATGGACTGAAGCTTTCTTT. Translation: CSVEDRGGWTEAFF.

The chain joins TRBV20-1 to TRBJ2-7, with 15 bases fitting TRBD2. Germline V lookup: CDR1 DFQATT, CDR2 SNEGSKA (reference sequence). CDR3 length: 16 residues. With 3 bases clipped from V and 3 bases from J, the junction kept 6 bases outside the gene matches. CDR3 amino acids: CSASSGLAGGLYEQYF. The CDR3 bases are TGCAGTGCTAGCTCTGGACTAGCGGGAGGGCTCTACGAGCAGTACTTC.

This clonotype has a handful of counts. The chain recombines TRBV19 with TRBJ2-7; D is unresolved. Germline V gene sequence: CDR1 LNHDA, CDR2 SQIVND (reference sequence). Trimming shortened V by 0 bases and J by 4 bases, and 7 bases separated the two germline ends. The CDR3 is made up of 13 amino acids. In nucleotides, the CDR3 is TGTGCCAGTAGTATAGATCGAGGTTACGAGCAGTACTTC. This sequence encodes CASSIDRGYEQYF.

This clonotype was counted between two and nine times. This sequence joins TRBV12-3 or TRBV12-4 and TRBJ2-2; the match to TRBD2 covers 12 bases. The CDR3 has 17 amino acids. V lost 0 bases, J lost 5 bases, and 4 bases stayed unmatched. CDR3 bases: TGTGCCAGCAGTTTAGCGCGACTAGCGGGAGTAACCGGGGAGCTGTTTTTT. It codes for CASSLARLAGVTGELFF.

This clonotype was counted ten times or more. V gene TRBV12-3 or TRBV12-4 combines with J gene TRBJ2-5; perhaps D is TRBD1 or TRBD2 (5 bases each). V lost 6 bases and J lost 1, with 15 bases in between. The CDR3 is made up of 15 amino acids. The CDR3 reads CASSLGPGPQETQYF. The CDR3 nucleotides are TGTGCCAGCAGCCTTGGGCCGGGGCCCCAAGAGACCCAGTACTTC.